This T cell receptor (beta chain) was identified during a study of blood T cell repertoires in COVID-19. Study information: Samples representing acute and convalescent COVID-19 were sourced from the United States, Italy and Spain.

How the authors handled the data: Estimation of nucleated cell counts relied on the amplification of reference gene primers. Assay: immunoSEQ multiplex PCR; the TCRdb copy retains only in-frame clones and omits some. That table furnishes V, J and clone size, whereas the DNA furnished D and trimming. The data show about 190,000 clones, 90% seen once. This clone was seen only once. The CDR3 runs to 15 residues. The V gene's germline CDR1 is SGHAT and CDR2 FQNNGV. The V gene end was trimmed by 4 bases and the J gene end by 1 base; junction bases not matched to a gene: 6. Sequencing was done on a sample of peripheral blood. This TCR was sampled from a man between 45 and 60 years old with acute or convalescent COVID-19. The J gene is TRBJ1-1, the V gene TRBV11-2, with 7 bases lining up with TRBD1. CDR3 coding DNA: TGTGCCAGCAGCTCCATGACAGGGAAGAACACTGAAGCTTTCTTT. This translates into CASSSMTGKNTEAFF.